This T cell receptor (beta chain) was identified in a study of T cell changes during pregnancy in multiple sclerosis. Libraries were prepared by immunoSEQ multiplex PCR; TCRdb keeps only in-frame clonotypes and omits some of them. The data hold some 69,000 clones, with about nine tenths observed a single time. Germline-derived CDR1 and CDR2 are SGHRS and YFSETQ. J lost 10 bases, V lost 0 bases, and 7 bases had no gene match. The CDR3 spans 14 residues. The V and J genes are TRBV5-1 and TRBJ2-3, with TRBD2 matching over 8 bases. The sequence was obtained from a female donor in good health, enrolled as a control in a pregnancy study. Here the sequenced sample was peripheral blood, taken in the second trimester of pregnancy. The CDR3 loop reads CASSLDGGDGSQYF. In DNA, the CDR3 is TGCGCCAGCAGCTTGGACGGGGGGGATGGATCGCAGTATTTT.